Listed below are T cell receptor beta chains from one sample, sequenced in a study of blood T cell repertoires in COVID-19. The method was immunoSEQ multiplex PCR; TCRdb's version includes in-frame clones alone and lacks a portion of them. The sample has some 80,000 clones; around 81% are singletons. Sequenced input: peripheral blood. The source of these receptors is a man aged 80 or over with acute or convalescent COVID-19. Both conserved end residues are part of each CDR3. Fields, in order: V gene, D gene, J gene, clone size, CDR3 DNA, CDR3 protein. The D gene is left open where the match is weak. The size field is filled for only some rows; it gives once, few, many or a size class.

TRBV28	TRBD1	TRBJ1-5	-	TGTGCCAGCAGCCGCCGACAGGGAACGCGCAATCAGCCCCAGCATTTT	CASSRRQGTRNQPQHF
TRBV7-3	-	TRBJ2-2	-	TGTGCCAGCAGCGAAGCCGGGACTCTAAACACCGGGGAGCTGTTTTTT	CASSEAGTLNTGELFF
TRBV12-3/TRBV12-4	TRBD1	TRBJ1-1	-	TGTGCCAGCACGGACAGGCTTCACACTGAAGCTTTCTTT	CASTDRLHTEAFF
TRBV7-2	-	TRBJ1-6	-	TGTGCCAGCAGCTTACGGAGGAGTTATAATTCACCCCTCCACTTT	CASSLRRSYNSPLHF
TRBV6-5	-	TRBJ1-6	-	TGTGCCAGCCGAGAGACTGGTTCACCCCTCCACTTT	CASRETGSPLHF
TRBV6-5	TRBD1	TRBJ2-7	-	TGTGCCAGCAGTTACTCCGGGACAGGGCACTACGAGCAGTACTTC	CASSYSGTGHYEQYF
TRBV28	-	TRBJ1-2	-	TGTGCCAGCAGCCAGGGTATTCGGCTACACGGCTACACCTTC	CASSQGIRLHGYTF
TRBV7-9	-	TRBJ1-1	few	TGTGCCAGCAGCCCCCTCGGAGAGGATCGGTCTTTCTTT	CASSPLGEDRSFF
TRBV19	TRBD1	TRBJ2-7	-	TGTGCCAGTAGTTTCCGGGACAGGGAGGACGAGCAGTACTTC	CASSFRDREDEQYF
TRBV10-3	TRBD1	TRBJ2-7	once	TGTGCCATCAGTGAGCCCCATAGGACAGGCGGCTCCTACGAGCAGTACTTC	CAISEPHRTGGSYEQYF
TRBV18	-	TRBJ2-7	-	TGTGCCAGCTCACCAGGTCCGGGAAGCTACGAGCAGTACTTC	CASSPGPGSYEQYF
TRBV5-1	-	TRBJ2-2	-	TGCGCCAGCAGCCCCTGGGGGCACAAGAACACCGGGGAGCTGTTTTTT	CASSPWGHKNTGELFF
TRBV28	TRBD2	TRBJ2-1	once	TGTGCCAGCAGCCTAGGGACTCAGCGGGAGCGTGGATACAATGAGCAGTTCTTC	CASSLGTQRERGYNEQFF
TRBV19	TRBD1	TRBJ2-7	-	TGTGCCGGACTGCCGGGACAGGCAGGGGAGCAGTACTTC	CAGLPGQAGEQYF
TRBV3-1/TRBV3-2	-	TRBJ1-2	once	TGTGCCAGCAGCCTACAAGGAACAGGACGGGCGAGCGGCTACACCTTC	CASSLQGTGRASGYTF
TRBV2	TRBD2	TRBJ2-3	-	TGTGCCAGCAGTGGACTAGCGGGAGAGGATACGCAGTATTTT	CASSGLAGEDTQYF
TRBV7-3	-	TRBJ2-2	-	TGTGCCAGCAGCTCCCAGGGGCGACTACCCACCGGGGAGCTGTTTTTT	CASSSQGRLPTGELFF
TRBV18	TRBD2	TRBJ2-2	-	TGTGCCAGCTCACCAGGACTAGCGGTAACCGGGGAGCTGTTTTTT	CASSPGLAVTGELFF
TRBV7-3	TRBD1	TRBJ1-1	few	TGTGCCAGCAGCGTGACAGGGAAGGACACTGAAGCTTTCTTT	CASSVTGKDTEAFF
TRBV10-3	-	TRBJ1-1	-	TGTGCCATCAGGGGCAGGGCCGGTGAAGCTTTCTTT	CAIRGRAGEAFF
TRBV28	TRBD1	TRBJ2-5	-	TGTGCCAGCAGTGCCCCCGGGACAGCCCAAAGGGAGACCCAGTACTTC	CASSAPGTAQRETQYF
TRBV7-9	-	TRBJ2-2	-	TGTGCCAGCTCAGGCGTGACCGGGGAGCTGTTTTTT	CASSGVTGELFF
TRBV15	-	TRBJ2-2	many	TGTGCCACCAGCAGAGGACTGCCGCGCGACACCGGGGAGCTGTTTTTT	CATSRGLPRDTGELFF
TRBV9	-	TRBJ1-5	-	TGTGCCAGCAGCGTAGACGCGGGTCAAACGCCCCAGCATTTT	CASSVDAGQTPQHF
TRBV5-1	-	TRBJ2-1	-	TGCGCCAGCAGCCTGCATGAGTTTGAGCAGTTCTTC	CASSLHEFEQFF
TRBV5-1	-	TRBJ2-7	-	TGCGCCAGCAGCTCTCGTTCCTACGAGCAGTACTTC	CASSSRSYEQYF
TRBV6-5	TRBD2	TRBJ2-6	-	TGTGCCCAGCGGGGGGAAATCACTGGGGCCAACGTCCTGACTTTC	CAQRGEITGANVLTF
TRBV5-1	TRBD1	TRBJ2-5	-	TGCGCCAGCAGCGCGACAGGGTGGCCTTATGAGACCCAGTACTTC	CASSATGWPYETQYF
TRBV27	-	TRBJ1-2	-	TGTGCCAGCAGTTTGGCAGGGGTCTATGGCTACACCTTC	CASSLAGVYGYTF
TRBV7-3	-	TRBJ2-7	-	TGTGCCAGCAGCTTAACATCAGGGGCTGAGCAGTACTTC	CASSLTSGAEQYF
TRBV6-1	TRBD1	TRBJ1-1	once	TGTGCCAGCAGTGCTATGACAGGGGGCTATAACACTGAAGCTTTCTTT	CASSAMTGGYNTEAFF
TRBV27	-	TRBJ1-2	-	TGTGCCAGCAGTTTATATCGCGTGGGAGGTGGCTACACCTTC	CASSLYRVGGGYTF
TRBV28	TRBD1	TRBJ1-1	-	TGTGCCAGCAGCCCAACAGGGGGAGACACTGAAGCTTTCTTT	CASSPTGGDTEAFF
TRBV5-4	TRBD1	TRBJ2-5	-	TGTGCCAGCAGCTTGGCCAAGAGGGGGCTCCAAGAGACCCAGTACTTC	CASSLAKRGLQETQYF
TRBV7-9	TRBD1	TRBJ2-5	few	TGTGCCAGCAGCTCCGGGACAGGGATCCAAGAGACCCAGTACTTC	CASSSGTGIQETQYF
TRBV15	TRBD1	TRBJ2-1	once	TGTGCCACCAGCAGATACCGGGACAGGGAAAATGAGCAGTTCTTC	CATSRYRDRENEQFF
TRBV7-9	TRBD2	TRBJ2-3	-	TGTGCCAGCAGCTGGACTAGCGGGACTTCCACAGATACGCAGTATTTT	CASSWTSGTSTDTQYF
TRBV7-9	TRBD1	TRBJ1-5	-	TGTGCCAGCAGCCCAGGGGACAGTCCCAATCAGCCCCAGCATTTT	CASSPGDSPNQPQHF
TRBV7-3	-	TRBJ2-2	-	TGTGCCAGCAGCTTAACGTCGGGGGAAATCAGGGAGCTGTTTTTT	CASSLTSGEIRELFF
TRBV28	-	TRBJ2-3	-	TGTGCCAGCAACCGGGATTCCACAGATACGCAGTATTTT	CASNRDSTDTQYF
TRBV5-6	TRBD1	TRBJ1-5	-	TGTGCCAGCAGCTCGAAACAGGGGGATCAGCCCCAGCATTTT	CASSSKQGDQPQHF
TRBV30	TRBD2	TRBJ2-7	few	TGTGCCTGGAGTGTAGGGACTAGCGGGAGTAAGAAGCAGTACTTC	CAWSVGTSGSKKQYF
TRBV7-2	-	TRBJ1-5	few	TGTGCCAGCAGCTTAGCCGGCGGTAGCAATCAGCCCCAGCATTTT	CASSLAGGSNQPQHF
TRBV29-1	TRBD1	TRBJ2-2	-	TGCAGCGGGAAGGTGACAGGGTCCGGGGAGCTGTTTTTT	CSGKVTGSGELFF
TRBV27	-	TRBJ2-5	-	TGTGCCAGCAGCCAAAGGAGGGAGAGTGAGACCCAGTACTTC	CASSQRRESETQYF
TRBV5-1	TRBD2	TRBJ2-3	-	TGCGCCAGCAGCCCAAGCGGGAGGAGCTCAGATACGCAGTATTTT	CASSPSGRSSDTQYF
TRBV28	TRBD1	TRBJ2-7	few	TGTGCCAGCAGTTTGGCTGGGACAGGGATCCACGAGCAGTACTTC	CASSLAGTGIHEQYF
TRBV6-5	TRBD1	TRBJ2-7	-	TGTGCCAGCAGGGGACAGTCCCTCGCCTACGAGCAGTACTTC	CASRGQSLAYEQYF
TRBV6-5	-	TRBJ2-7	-	TGTGCCAGCTTTGGCGGCCTGAGCTCCTACGAGCAGTACTTC	CASFGGLSSYEQYF